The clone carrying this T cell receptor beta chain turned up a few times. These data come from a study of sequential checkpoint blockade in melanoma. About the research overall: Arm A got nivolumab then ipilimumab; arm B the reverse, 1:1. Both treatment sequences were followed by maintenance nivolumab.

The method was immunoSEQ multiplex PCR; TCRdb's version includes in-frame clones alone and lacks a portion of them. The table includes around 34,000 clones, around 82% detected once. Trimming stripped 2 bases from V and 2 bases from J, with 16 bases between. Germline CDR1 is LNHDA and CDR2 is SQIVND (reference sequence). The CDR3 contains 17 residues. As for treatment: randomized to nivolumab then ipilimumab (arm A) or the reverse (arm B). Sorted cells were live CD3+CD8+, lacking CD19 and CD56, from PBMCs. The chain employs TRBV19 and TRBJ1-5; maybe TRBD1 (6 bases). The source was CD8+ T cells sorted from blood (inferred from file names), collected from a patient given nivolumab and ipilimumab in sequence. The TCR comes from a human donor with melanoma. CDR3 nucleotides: TGTGCCAGTAGTATAACTGCGGGGGCGCGGGGCAATCAGCCCCAGCATTTT. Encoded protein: CASSITAGARGNQPQHF.